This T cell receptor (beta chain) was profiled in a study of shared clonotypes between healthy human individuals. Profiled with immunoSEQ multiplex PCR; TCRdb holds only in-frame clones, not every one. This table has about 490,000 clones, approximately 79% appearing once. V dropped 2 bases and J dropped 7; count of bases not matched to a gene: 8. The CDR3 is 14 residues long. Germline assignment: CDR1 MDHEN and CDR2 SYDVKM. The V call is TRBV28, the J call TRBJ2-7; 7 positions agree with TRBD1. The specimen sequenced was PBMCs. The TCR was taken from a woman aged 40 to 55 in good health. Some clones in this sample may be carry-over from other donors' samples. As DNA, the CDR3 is TGTGCCAGCAGTTTAGGACAGGCGTTTCGGGAGCAGTACTTC. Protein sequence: CASSLGQAFREQYF.